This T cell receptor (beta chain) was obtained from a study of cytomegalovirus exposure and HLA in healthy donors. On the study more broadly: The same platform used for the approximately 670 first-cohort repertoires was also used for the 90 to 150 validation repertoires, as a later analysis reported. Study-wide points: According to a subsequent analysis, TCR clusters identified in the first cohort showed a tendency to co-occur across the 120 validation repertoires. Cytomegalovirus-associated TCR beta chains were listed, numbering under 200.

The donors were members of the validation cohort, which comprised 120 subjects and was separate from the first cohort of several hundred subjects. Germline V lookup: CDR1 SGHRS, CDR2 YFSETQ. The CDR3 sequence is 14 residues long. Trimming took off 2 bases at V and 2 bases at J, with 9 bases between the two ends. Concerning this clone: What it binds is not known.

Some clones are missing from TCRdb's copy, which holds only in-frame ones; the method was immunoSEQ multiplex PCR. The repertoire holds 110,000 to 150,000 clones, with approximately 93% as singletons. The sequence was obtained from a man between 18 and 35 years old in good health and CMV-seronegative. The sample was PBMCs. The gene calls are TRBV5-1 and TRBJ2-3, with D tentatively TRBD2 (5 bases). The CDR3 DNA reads TGCGCCAGCAGCTTAGCGGCCCCCACAGATACGCAGTATTTT. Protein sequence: CASSLAAPTDTQYF.